This TCR beta chain is drawn from a study of regulatory T cells in long-lasting Graves disease. Germline lookup yields CDR1 SNHLY and CDR2 FYNNEI. CDR3 length: 13 residues. The ends were cut back, 5 bases at V and 5 bases at J, with 12 bases in the middle. Indicated time point: newly diagnosed GD, antithyroid drugs for less than 3 months. RNA extracted from PBMCs served as the sequencing template. This clonotype was seen ten or more times. Through Arm-PCR of CDR3 regions and iRepertoire HTBI primers, TCR beta libraries were built. Via MiXCR, TCRdb re-called the multiplex PCR reads, giving one row per CDR3 protein. The sample holds about 520,000 distinct CDR3 sequences, approximately 12% seen once. These data also formed part of another study, on T cells in Graves' hyperthyroidism and ophthalmopathy.

This TCR derives from a woman between 25 and 40 years old with Graves disease. The rearrangement uses TRBV2 and TRBJ1-1; D is unclear. The sample was peripheral blood mononuclear cells (PBMCs), taken at new diagnosis, from a patient treated with antithyroid drugs. CDR3 in DNA: TGTGCCAGCAGTTGGGAACAATGGACTGAAGCTTTCTTT. It translates to CASSWEQWTEAFF.